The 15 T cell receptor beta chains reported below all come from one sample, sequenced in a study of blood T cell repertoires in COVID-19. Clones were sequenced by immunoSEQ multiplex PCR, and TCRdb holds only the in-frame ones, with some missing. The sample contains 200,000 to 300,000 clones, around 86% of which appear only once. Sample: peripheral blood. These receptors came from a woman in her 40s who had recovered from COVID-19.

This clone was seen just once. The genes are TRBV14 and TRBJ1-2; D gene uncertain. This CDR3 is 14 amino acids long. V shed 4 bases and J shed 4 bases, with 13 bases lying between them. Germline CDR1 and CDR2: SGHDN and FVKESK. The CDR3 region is CASSPSGSSYGYTF. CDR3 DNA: TGTGCCAGCAGCCCATCAGGCTCCTCCTATGGCTACACCTTC.

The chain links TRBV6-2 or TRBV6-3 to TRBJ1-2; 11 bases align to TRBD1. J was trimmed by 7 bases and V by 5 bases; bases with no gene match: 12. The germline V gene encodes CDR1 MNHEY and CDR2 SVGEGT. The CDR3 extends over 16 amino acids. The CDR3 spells CASSLSGTGGPSGYTF. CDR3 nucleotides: TGTGCCAGCAGTCTATCCGGGACAGGGGGACCGAGTGGCTACACCTTC.

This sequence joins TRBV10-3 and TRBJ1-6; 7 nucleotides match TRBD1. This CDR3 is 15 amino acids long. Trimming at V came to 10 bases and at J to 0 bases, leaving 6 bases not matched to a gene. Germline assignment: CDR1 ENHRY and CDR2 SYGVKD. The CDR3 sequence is CATETGSSYNSPLHF. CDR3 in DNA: TGTGCCACCGAGACAGGGAGCTCCTATAATTCACCCCTCCACTTT.

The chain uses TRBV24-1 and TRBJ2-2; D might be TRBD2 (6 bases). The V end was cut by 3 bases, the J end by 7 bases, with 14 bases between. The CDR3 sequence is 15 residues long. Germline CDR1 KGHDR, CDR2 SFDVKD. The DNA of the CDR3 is TGTGCCACCAGTGATCCACGGCGGGACGGCGGGGAGCTGTTTTTT. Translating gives CATSDPRRDGGELFF.

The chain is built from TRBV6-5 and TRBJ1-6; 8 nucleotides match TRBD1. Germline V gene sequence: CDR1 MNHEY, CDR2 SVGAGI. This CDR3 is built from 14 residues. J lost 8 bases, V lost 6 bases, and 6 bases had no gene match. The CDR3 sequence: CASRSGTGYSPLHF. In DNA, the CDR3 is TGTGCCAGCAGGTCGGGGACAGGCTATTCACCCCTCCACTTT.

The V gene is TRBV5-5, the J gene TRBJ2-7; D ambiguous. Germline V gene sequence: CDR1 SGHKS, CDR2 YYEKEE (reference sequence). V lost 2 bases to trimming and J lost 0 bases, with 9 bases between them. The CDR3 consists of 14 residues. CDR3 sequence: CASSFLEDSYEQYF. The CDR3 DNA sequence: TGTGCCAGCAGCTTCTTAGAGGACTCCTACGAGCAGTACTTC.

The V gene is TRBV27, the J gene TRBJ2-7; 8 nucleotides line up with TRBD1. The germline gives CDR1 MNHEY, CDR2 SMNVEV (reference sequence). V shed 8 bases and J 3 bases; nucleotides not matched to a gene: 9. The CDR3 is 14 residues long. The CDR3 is CASRRGDRFYEQYF. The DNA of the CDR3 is TGTGCCAGCCGTAGGGGGGACAGGTTCTACGAGCAGTACTTC.

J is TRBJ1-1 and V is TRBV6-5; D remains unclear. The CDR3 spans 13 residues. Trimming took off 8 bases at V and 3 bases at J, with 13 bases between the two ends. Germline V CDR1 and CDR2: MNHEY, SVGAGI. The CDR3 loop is CASSIQEDTEAFF. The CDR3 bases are TGTGCCAGCTCTATCCAAGAAGACACTGAAGCTTTCTTT.

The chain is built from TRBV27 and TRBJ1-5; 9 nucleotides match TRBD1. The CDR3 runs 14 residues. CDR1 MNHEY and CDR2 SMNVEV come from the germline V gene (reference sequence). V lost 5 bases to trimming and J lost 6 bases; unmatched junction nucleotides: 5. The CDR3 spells CASSQGTGIQPQHF. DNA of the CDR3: TGTGCCAGCAGTCAAGGGACAGGGATTCAGCCCCAGCATTTT.

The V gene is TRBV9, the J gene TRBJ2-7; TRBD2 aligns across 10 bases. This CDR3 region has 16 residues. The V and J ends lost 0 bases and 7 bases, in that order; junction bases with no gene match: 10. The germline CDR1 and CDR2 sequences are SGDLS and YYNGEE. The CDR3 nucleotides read TGTGCCAGCAGCGTAGCGGCTAGCGGGGGACGTGGGGAGCAGTACTTC. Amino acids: CASSVAASGGRGEQYF.

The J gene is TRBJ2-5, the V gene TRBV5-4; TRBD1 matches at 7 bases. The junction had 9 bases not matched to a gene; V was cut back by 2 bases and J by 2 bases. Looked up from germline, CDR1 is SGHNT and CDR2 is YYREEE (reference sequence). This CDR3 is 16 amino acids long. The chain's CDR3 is CASSLESTGAQETQYF. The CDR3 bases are TGTGCCAGCAGCTTAGAGAGTACAGGGGCTCAAGAGACCCAGTACTTC. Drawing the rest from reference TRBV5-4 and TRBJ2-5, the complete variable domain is ETGVTQSPTHLIKTRGQQVTLRCSSQSGHNTVSWYQQALGQGPQFIFQYYREEENGRGNFPPRFSGLQFPNYSSELNVNALELDDSALYLCASSLESTGAQETQYFGPGTRLLVL.

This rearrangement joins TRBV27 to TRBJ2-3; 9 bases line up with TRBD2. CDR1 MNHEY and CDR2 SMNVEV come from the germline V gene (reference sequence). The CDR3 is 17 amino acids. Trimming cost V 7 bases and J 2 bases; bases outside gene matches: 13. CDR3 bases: TGTGCCAGCATTCCACTCCCGGGCGGGGGGGCCACAGATACGCAGTATTTT. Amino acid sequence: CASIPLPGGGATDTQYF.

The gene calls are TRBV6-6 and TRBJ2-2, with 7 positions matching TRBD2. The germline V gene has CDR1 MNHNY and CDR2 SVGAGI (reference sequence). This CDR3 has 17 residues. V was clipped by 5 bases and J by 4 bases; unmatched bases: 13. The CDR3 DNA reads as TGTGCCAGCAGTCCGGGGGTCTGGGCGGGGGTCACCGGGGAGCTGTTTTTT. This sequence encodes CASSPGVWAGVTGELFF.

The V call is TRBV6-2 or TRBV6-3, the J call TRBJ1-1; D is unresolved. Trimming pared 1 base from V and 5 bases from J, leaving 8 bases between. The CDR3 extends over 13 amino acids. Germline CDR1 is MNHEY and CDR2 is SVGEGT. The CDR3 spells CASSYWEETEAFF. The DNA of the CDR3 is TGTGCCAGCAGTTACTGGGAGGAAACTGAAGCTTTCTTT.

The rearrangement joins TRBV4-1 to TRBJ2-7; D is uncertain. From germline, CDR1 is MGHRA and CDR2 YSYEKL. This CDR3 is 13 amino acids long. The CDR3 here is CASSHHGSEVFEV. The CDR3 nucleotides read TGCGCCAGCAGCCACCACGGAAGTGAGGTATTTGAAGTC.